A selection of T cell receptor beta chains follows, all from one sample in a study. TCRdb ran MiXCR on the RT-PCR reads and lists one entry per CDR3 protein. Among more than 600,000 distinct CDR3 sequences, 12% to 15% were seen once, and the ten largest hold about 3.9%. The sequencing input was memory CD4+ T cells from blood. These receptors were obtained from a female donor in good health, serving as a healthy control. The CDR3 runs from the conserved cysteine through the conserved F or W. Each record gives: J gene, V gene, clone size, D gene, CDR3 protein, CDR3 DNA. D genes are given only for firm matches. Clone size is stated in some rows and not others, as once, few, many or a class when expanded.

j_call: TRBJ2-2
v_call: TRBV12-3/TRBV12-4
clone_size: few
d_call: TRBD2
cdr3_aa: CASSFQGLAGEDTGELFF
cdr3_nt: TGTGCCAGCAGTTTTCAGGGACTAGCGGGAGAGGACACCGGGGAGCTGTTTTTT

j_call: TRBJ1-1
v_call: TRBV4-3
clone_size: few
d_call: .
cdr3_aa: CASSQVAGANTEAFF
cdr3_nt: TGCGCCAGCAGCCAAGTTGCGGGGGCGAACACTGAAGCTTTCTTT

j_call: TRBJ2-6
v_call: TRBV7-6
clone_size: .
d_call: TRBD1
cdr3_aa: CASSPRQGTLNSGANVLTF
cdr3_nt: TGTGCCAGCAGCCCCAGACAGGGAACCCTCAACTCTGGGGCCAACGTCCTGACTTTC

j_call: TRBJ2-5
v_call: TRBV7-2
clone_size: few
d_call: .
cdr3_aa: CASSLSGFLGTQYF
cdr3_nt: TGTGCCAGCAGCTTAAGCGGGTTCCTCGGGACCCAGTACTTC

j_call: TRBJ2-1
v_call: TRBV7-2
clone_size: .
d_call: TRBD1
cdr3_aa: CASSFKGQGHEQFF
cdr3_nt: TGTGCCAGCAGCTTTAAGGGACAGGGCCATGAGCAGTTCTTC

j_call: TRBJ2-7
v_call: TRBV15
clone_size: .
d_call: .
cdr3_aa: CATSRAPGIGGEQYF
cdr3_nt: TGTGCCACCAGCAGAGCCCCAGGGATAGGGGGGGAGCAGTACTTC

j_call: TRBJ2-2
v_call: TRBV19
clone_size: few
d_call: .
cdr3_aa: CASSTGMNTGELFF
cdr3_nt: TGTGCCAGTAGTACAGGGATGAACACCGGGGAGCTGTTTTTT

j_call: TRBJ2-2
v_call: TRBV12-3/TRBV12-4
clone_size: few
d_call: .
cdr3_aa: CASSQAGELFF
cdr3_nt: TGTGCCAGCAGTCAGGCCGGGGAGCTGTTTTTT

j_call: TRBJ1-5
v_call: TRBV27
clone_size: many
d_call: .
cdr3_aa: CASSLSIRSGQPQHF
cdr3_nt: TGTGCCAGCAGTTTATCTATCCGCAGCGGGCAGCCCCAGCATTTT

j_call: TRBJ2-2
v_call: TRBV7-3
clone_size: .
d_call: .
cdr3_aa: CASSHGQLQTGELFF
cdr3_nt: TGTGCCAGCAGCCACGGACAGCTACAAACAGGGGAGCTGTTTTTT

j_call: TRBJ1-5
v_call: TRBV12-3/TRBV12-4
clone_size: few
d_call: .
cdr3_aa: CASSPAGENNQPQHF
cdr3_nt: TGTGCCAGCAGTCCCGCCGGGGAGAACAATCAGCCCCAGCATTTT

j_call: TRBJ2-1
v_call: TRBV6-2/TRBV6-3
clone_size: .
d_call: .
cdr3_aa: CASSFSIGSYNEQFF
cdr3_nt: TGTGCCAGCAGTTTTTCAATAGGCTCCTACAATGAGCAGTTCTTC

j_call: TRBJ2-7
v_call: TRBV4-3
clone_size: many
d_call: .
cdr3_aa: CASSQDGGLPNEQYF
cdr3_nt: TGCGCCAGCAGCCAAGATGGGGGGCTCCCCAACGAGCAGTACTTC

j_call: TRBJ1-2
v_call: TRBV20-1
clone_size: many
d_call: TRBD1
cdr3_aa: CSARPHTGDGYTF
cdr3_nt: TGCAGTGCTAGGCCCCATACAGGGGACGGCTACACCTTC

j_call: TRBJ2-7
v_call: TRBV5-1
clone_size: .
d_call: .
cdr3_aa: CASSPLTSSYEQYF
cdr3_nt: TGCGCCAGCAGCCCCTTGACTAGTTCCTACGAGCAGTACTTC

j_call: TRBJ2-6
v_call: TRBV5-6
clone_size: .
d_call: .
cdr3_aa: CASAGIGVVRGISGANVLTF
cdr3_nt: TGTGCCAGCGCAGGTATCGGAGTCGTCAGGGGAATCTCTGGGGCCAACGTCCTGACTTTC

j_call: TRBJ2-3
v_call: TRBV6-5
clone_size: .
d_call: .
cdr3_aa: CASSYRGLDTQYF
cdr3_nt: TGTGCCAGCAGTTACAGGGGATTAGATACGCAGTATTTT

j_call: TRBJ2-3
v_call: TRBV6-1
clone_size: many
d_call: TRBD1
cdr3_aa: CARQDRERTDTQYF
cdr3_nt: TGTGCCAGACAGGACAGGGAAAGAACAGATACGCAGTATTTT

j_call: TRBJ2-1
v_call: TRBV27
clone_size: few
d_call: TRBD1
cdr3_aa: CASRPGQGGADEQFF
cdr3_nt: TGTGCCAGCAGACCGGGACAGGGGGGGGCGGATGAGCAGTTCTTC

j_call: TRBJ2-5
v_call: TRBV3-1
clone_size: .
d_call: .
cdr3_aa: CASSQVQETQYF
cdr3_nt: TGTGCCAGCAGCCAAGTCCAAGAGACCCAGTACTTC

j_call: TRBJ2-2
v_call: TRBV12-3/TRBV12-4
clone_size: many
d_call: .
cdr3_aa: CASSFSGVGELFF
cdr3_nt: TGTGCCAGCAGTTTTAGCGGTGTGGGGGAGCTGTTTTTT

j_call: TRBJ1-6
v_call: TRBV7-8
clone_size: .
d_call: .
cdr3_aa: CASSLGQLNTSPLHF
cdr3_nt: TGTGCCAGCAGCTTAGGCCAGCTGAATACTTCACCCCTCCACTTT

j_call: TRBJ2-2
v_call: TRBV20-1
clone_size: few
d_call: TRBD2
cdr3_aa: CSARPGGTGELFF
cdr3_nt: TGCAGTGCTAGACCGGGAGGCACCGGGGAGCTGTTTTTT

j_call: TRBJ2-5
v_call: TRBV20-1
clone_size: few
d_call: .
cdr3_aa: CSVDRDGSQETQYF
cdr3_nt: TGCAGTGTTGACCGAGACGGTAGTCAAGAGACCCAGTACTTC

j_call: TRBJ2-1
v_call: TRBV7-7
clone_size: few
d_call: TRBD2
cdr3_aa: CASSLAGLGLNEQFF
cdr3_nt: TGTGCCAGCAGCTTAGCGGGACTAGGTTTAAATGAGCAGTTCTTC

j_call: TRBJ2-5
v_call: TRBV20-1
clone_size: few
d_call: .
cdr3_aa: CSARTNRQETQYF
cdr3_nt: TGCAGTGCGAGGACTAACAGACAAGAGACCCAGTACTTC

j_call: TRBJ2-3
v_call: TRBV7-2
clone_size: many
d_call: .
cdr3_aa: CASKQGPNTDTQYF
cdr3_nt: TGTGCCTCCAAACAGGGACCCAACACAGATACGCAGTATTTT

j_call: TRBJ1-2
v_call: TRBV7-2
clone_size: few
d_call: .
cdr3_aa: CASSPNRDYGYTF
cdr3_nt: TGTGCCAGCAGCCCTAACAGGGACTATGGCTACACCTTC

j_call: TRBJ2-2
v_call: TRBV7-8
clone_size: .
d_call: .
cdr3_aa: CASSLRDGLVTGELFF
cdr3_nt: TGTGCCAGCTCGTTGCGGGACGGGTTGGTCACCGGGGAGCTGTTTTTT

j_call: TRBJ2-1
v_call: TRBV6-5
clone_size: many
d_call: .
cdr3_aa: CASSNGQSQFF
cdr3_nt: TGTGCCAGCAGTAATGGGCAATCGCAGTTCTTC

j_call: TRBJ2-1
v_call: TRBV12-3/TRBV12-4
clone_size: .
d_call: TRBD1
cdr3_aa: CDSTPDRGDEQFF
cdr3_nt: TGTGACAGCACCCCGGACAGGGGCGATGAGCAGTTCTTC

j_call: TRBJ2-6
v_call: TRBV6-5
clone_size: .
d_call: .
cdr3_aa: CASKGHPSGANVLTF
cdr3_nt: TGTGCCAGCAAAGGCCATCCCTCTGGGGCCAACGTCCTGACTTTC

j_call: TRBJ1-1
v_call: TRBV15
clone_size: many
d_call: .
cdr3_aa: CATSRGGEGLGEAFF
cdr3_nt: TGTGCCACCAGCAGAGGTGGCGAAGGGCTAGGTGAAGCTTTCTTT

j_call: TRBJ2-7
v_call: TRBV20-1
clone_size: many
d_call: TRBD2
cdr3_aa: CSARGAGGIYEQYF
cdr3_nt: TGCAGTGCTAGGGGTGCGGGAGGAATCTACGAGCAGTACTTC

j_call: TRBJ2-2
v_call: TRBV20-1
clone_size: many
d_call: .
cdr3_aa: CSAYSSIAGELFF
cdr3_nt: TGCAGTGCGTATTCGAGTATCGCCGGGGAGCTGTTTTTT

j_call: TRBJ1-5
v_call: TRBV20-1
clone_size: many
d_call: TRBD1
cdr3_aa: CSARSGTENQPQHF
cdr3_nt: TGCAGTGCTAGATCCGGGACAGAGAATCAGCCCCAGCATTTT

j_call: TRBJ1-5
v_call: TRBV4-3
clone_size: few
d_call: .
cdr3_aa: CASSLAPYQPQHF
cdr3_nt: TGCGCCAGCAGCCTTGCCCCCTATCAGCCCCAGCATTTT

j_call: TRBJ2-1
v_call: TRBV3-1
clone_size: .
d_call: .
cdr3_aa: CASSRVYNEQFF
cdr3_nt: TGTGCCAGCAGCCGAGTCTACAATGAGCAGTTCTTC

j_call: TRBJ2-2
v_call: TRBV6-5
clone_size: few
d_call: TRBD1
cdr3_aa: CASSPGQGMGGELFF
cdr3_nt: TGTGCCAGCTCGCCGGGACAGGGTATGGGCGGGGAGCTGTTTTTT

j_call: TRBJ1-6
v_call: TRBV20-1
clone_size: .
d_call: .
cdr3_aa: CSAKASTGKSPLHF
cdr3_nt: TGCAGTGCAAAGGCGAGTACCGGGAAATCACCCCTCCACTTT

j_call: TRBJ1-5
v_call: TRBV5-6
clone_size: .
d_call: .
cdr3_aa: CASSLFGDSNQPQHF
cdr3_nt: TGTGCCAGCAGCTTGTTTGGGGATAGCAATCAGCCCCAGCATTTT

j_call: TRBJ1-4
v_call: TRBV15
clone_size: few
d_call: TRBD1
cdr3_aa: CATQGIRGLNEKLFF
cdr3_nt: TGTGCCACCCAGGGGATCAGGGGGTTAAATGAAAAACTGTTTTTT

j_call: TRBJ2-1
v_call: TRBV4-3
clone_size: many
d_call: TRBD2
cdr3_aa: CASTPRAGGSDEQFF
cdr3_nt: TGCGCCAGCACACCCAGAGCGGGAGGGTCGGATGAGCAGTTCTTC

j_call: TRBJ2-5
v_call: TRBV6-5
clone_size: many
d_call: TRBD2
cdr3_aa: CASSYGLGGETQYF
cdr3_nt: TGTGCCAGCAGTTACGGACTAGGAGGAGAGACCCAGTACTTC

j_call: TRBJ2-7
v_call: TRBV7-9
clone_size: many
d_call: .
cdr3_aa: CASASGQGIYEQYF
cdr3_nt: TGTGCCAGCGCCTCCGGGCAGGGGATCTACGAGCAGTACTTC

j_call: TRBJ2-1
v_call: TRBV24-1
clone_size: many
d_call: TRBD1
cdr3_aa: CATSASRGPYNEQFF
cdr3_nt: TGTGCCACCAGTGCGAGCAGGGGGCCCTACAATGAGCAGTTCTTC

j_call: TRBJ1-6
v_call: TRBV6-5
clone_size: few
d_call: .
cdr3_aa: CASSYSAVSSYNSPLHF
cdr3_nt: TGTGCCAGCAGTTACTCGGCGGTTAGCTCCTATAATTCACCCCTCCACTTT

j_call: TRBJ2-2
v_call: TRBV7-2
clone_size: few
d_call: TRBD2
cdr3_aa: CASSTPGLANTGELFF
cdr3_nt: TGTGCCAGCAGCACTCCGGGACTAGCGAACACCGGGGAGCTGTTTTTT

j_call: TRBJ2-1
v_call: TRBV7-2
clone_size: .
d_call: TRBD2
cdr3_aa: CASSEILLAGGYNEQFF
cdr3_nt: TGTGCCAGCAGCGAGATTCTTCTAGCGGGGGGCTACAATGAGCAGTTCTTC

j_call: TRBJ2-1
v_call: TRBV5-1
clone_size: few
d_call: TRBD2
cdr3_aa: CASSLAGSGEEGEQFF
cdr3_nt: TGCGCCAGCAGCTTGGCGGGTAGCGGGGAAGAGGGTGAGCAGTTCTTC

j_call: TRBJ1-2
v_call: TRBV6-5
clone_size: few
d_call: .
cdr3_aa: CASSYRLADGYTF
cdr3_nt: TGTGCCAGCAGTTATCGGTTGGCCGATGGCTACACCTTC

j_call: TRBJ2-1
v_call: TRBV5-1
clone_size: few
d_call: .
cdr3_aa: CASSLEFLANNNEQFF
cdr3_nt: TGCGCCAGCAGCTTGGAGTTCCTAGCGAACAACAATGAGCAGTTCTTC

j_call: TRBJ2-6
v_call: TRBV6-5
clone_size: many
d_call: .
cdr3_aa: CASSYNYPNSGANVLTF
cdr3_nt: TGTGCCAGCAGTTACAATTATCCGAACTCTGGGGCCAACGTCCTGACTTTC

j_call: TRBJ1-2
v_call: TRBV30
clone_size: few
d_call: .
cdr3_aa: CAWSPTRGAYGYTF
cdr3_nt: TGTGCCTGGAGTCCTACCCGGGGGGCCTATGGCTACACCTTC

j_call: TRBJ2-3
v_call: TRBV5-1
clone_size: .
d_call: TRBD2
cdr3_aa: CASSFPTGGLQDTQYF
cdr3_nt: TGCGCCAGCAGCTTCCCAACGGGAGGGCTCCAAGATACGCAGTATTTT